These 13 T cell receptor beta chains were all obtained from the same sample, sequenced in a study of cytomegalovirus exposure and HLA in healthy donors. The primer mix had 60 Vbeta and 13 Jbeta primers. The table came from immunoSEQ multiplex PCR; TCRdb's copy has only in-frame clones and leaves some out. The sample includes 150,000 to 180,000 clones, 70% to 85% of them seen just once. Sequences were obtained from PBMCs. The receptors shown here come from a woman aged 45 to 65 in good health and CMV-seropositive.

This clone has just one count. The chain recombines TRBV27 with TRBJ2-2; D perhaps matches TRBD2 (5 bases). Trimming removed 7 bases at V and 1 base at J, with 16 bases between. The CDR3 totals 16 residues. Germline lookup yields CDR1 MNHEY and CDR2 SMNVEV (reference sequence). CDR3 residues: CASNPSPRGNTGELFF. CDR3 DNA sequence: TGTGCCAGCAATCCCTCCCCCCGGGGGAACACCGGGGAGCTGTTTTTT.

The gene calls are TRBV7-9 and TRBJ1-1; 7 bases line up with TRBD1. The V gene end was trimmed by 1 base and the J gene end by 9 bases; junction bases not matched to a gene: 2. Germline V gene lookup returns CDR1 SEHNR and CDR2 FQNEAQ (reference sequence). The CDR3 contains 12 residues. The CDR3 DNA is TGTGCCAGCAGCTTAGGGACAGGTAAAGCTTTCTTT. It encodes CASSLGTGKAFF.

The chain carries TRBV11-2 and TRBJ2-7, with D perhaps matching TRBD1 (6 bases). From germline, CDR1 is SGHAT and CDR2 FQNNGV. V was shortened by 2 bases and J by 3 bases, with 11 bases between the two germline ends. The CDR3 is made up of 14 amino acids. The CDR3, as DNA: TGTGCCAGCAGCTTAATACAGGGTATCTACGAGCAGTACTTC. Amino acids: CASSLIQGIYEQYF.

The table lists this clone with a count of one. V gene TRBV19 combines with J gene TRBJ2-2; TRBD1 matches at 7 bases. Germline V gene data show CDR1 as LNHDA and CDR2 as SQIVND (reference sequence). The CDR3 has 15 amino acids. With 3 bases clipped from V and 3 bases from J, the junction kept 4 bases outside the gene matches. CDR3 loop: CASSMQGVDTGELFF. The CDR3 nucleotides are TGTGCCAGTAGTATGCAGGGGGTGGACACCGGGGAGCTGTTTTTT.

To note about this clone: One end of the junction fails to match germline, which may point to a read error. Other nucleotide sequences from this sample produce the same CDR3. The chain links TRBV6-5 to TRBJ1-6; 9 bases fit TRBD1. CDR1 MNHEY and CDR2 SVGAGI come from the germline V gene. The CDR3 spans 13 residues. The CDR3 nucleotides read TGCGCCACCAAACAGGGGGCCGGATCACCCCTCCACTTT. As protein: CATKQGAGSPLHF.

The CDR3 here is CASSSGTGNTEAFF. For the CDR3, the DNA is TGCGCCAGCAGTTCCGGGACAGGGAACACTGAAGCTTTCTTT. The chain is built from TRBV5-1 and TRBJ1-1; 8 bases match TRBD1. There are 14 residues in the CDR3. Per the germline V gene, CDR1 is SGHRS and CDR2 is YFSETQ. The V and J ends lost 5 bases and 1 base, in that order; junction bases with no gene match: 4.

V and J are TRBV5-4 and TRBJ2-1; the D gene is possibly TRBD1 (6 bases). The CDR3 has 15 residues. V was pared by 1 base and J by 2 bases, with 10 bases between. CDR1 and CDR2 (germline): SGHNT, YYREEE (reference sequence). For the CDR3, the DNA is TGTGCCAGCAGCTTGTCGCAGGGGACCTACAATGAGCAGTTCTTC. The encoded protein is CASSLSQGTYNEQFF.

The rearrangement joins TRBV11-2 to TRBJ1-6; 9 bases fit TRBD1. The CDR3 has 16 amino acids. V was pared by 5 bases and J by 3 bases, with 5 bases of the junction left unmatched. Germline values: CDR1 SGHAT, CDR2 FQNNGV. Here the CDR3 DNA reads TGTGCCAGCAGCCGTGGGACAGGGAGCTATAATTCACCCCTCCACTTT. It codes for CASSRGTGSYNSPLHF.

This chain links TRBV2 with TRBJ2-1, with 8 bases lining up with TRBD2. Germline values: CDR1 SNHLY, CDR2 FYNNEI. The length of the CDR3 is 14 residues. V gave up 5 bases and J gave up 8 bases; unmatched junction bases: 8. This chain's CDR3 is CASSLTSVRHEQFF. Here the CDR3 DNA reads TGTGCCAGCAGTCTGACTAGCGTACGCCATGAGCAGTTCTTC.

The chain uses TRBV2 and TRBJ2-1, with TRBD2 matching 11 bases. CDR3 length equals 16 residues. V lost 3 bases and J lost 8; bases outside the gene matches: 9. From germline, CDR1 is SNHLY and CDR2 FYNNEI. The CDR3 spells CASSEVAGGLVDEQFF. The CDR3 DNA is TGTGCCAGCAGTGAGGTAGCGGGGGGGCTCGTCGATGAGCAGTTCTTC.

The chain combines TRBV18 with TRBJ2-3; TRBD1 might be the D (5 bases). The CDR3 consists of 13 residues. CDR1 is KGHSH, CDR2 LQKENI, per germline. The V end was cut by 5 bases, the J end by 5 bases, with 11 bases between. The CDR3 sequence: CASSAQGKDTQYF. DNA for the CDR3: TGTGCCAGCTCAGCGCAGGGAAAAGATACGCAGTATTTT.

V usage is TRBV19 and J usage is TRBJ1-5; the match to TRBD1 covers 9 bases. Losses at the gene ends were 7 bases for V and 2 bases for J; bases not matched to a gene: 9. Germline V lookup: CDR1 LNHDA, CDR2 SQIVND (reference sequence). CDR3 length: 16 amino acids. CDR3 sequence reads: CASTRTGARGNQPQHF. CDR3 sequence (DNA): TGTGCCAGTACCCGGACAGGGGCTAGGGGCAATCAGCCCCAGCATTTT.

This sequence joins TRBV20-1 and TRBJ1-2; tentatively, D is TRBD1 (6 bases). The CDR3 covers 11 residues. Germline assignment: CDR1 DFQATT and CDR2 SNEGSKA (reference sequence). Trimming took off 6 bases at V and 7 bases at J, with 12 bases between the two ends. In DNA, the CDR3 is TGCAGTGCCCCACAGGGATCTGGCTACACCTTC. This translates into CSAPQGSGYTF.